Below are 28 T cell receptor beta chains sequenced from a single sample in a study of blood T cells in healthy people across ages. The authors ran a second PCR of roughly 7 to 11 cycles using a sample-barcoded 5' primer and a J-beta primer mix. TCRdb recomputed calls from the 5' RACE reads with MiXCR, one row per CDR3 protein. The data hold about 1.7 million distinct CDR3 sequences, with roughly 28% observed a single time. The sequenced sample was blood. The receptor set was obtained from a woman aged 25-40 years in good health.

This clonotype was counted ten times or more. This chain joins TRBV29-1 and TRBJ1-2, with D possibly TRBD1 on 6 matching bases. This CDR3 has 13 residues. V was shortened by 6 bases and J by 2 bases, with 13 bases between the two germline ends. Germline CDR1 reads SQVTM; CDR2 reads ANQGSEA. As DNA, the CDR3 is TGCAGCGTCTGGACAGATGGGAACTATGGCTACACCTTC. Translation gives CSVWTDGNYGYTF.

Notes on this clonotype: Relative to the germline gene, one junction end is altered; a read error may explain this. The J gene is TRBJ2-7, the V gene TRBV5-1; TRBD1 might be the D (6 bases). This CDR3 comprises 14 residues. CDR1 SGHRS and CDR2 YFSETQ come from the germline V gene. CDR3 nucleotides: TGCGCCAACAGCTTGAGGGGGAACGCCTACGAGCAGTACTTC. It specifies CANSLRGNAYEQYF. The complete variable domain, with remaining parts taken from reference TRBV5-1 and TRBJ2-7, reads KAGVTQTPRYLIKTRGQQVTLSCSPISGHRSVSWYQQTPGQGLQFLFEYFSETQRNKGNFPGRFSGRQFSNSRSEMNVSTLELGDSALYLCANSLRGNAYEQYFGPGTRLTVT.

This clonotype has more than one count but fewer than ten. V usage is TRBV6-2 or TRBV6-3 and J usage is TRBJ1-5; TRBD1 might be the D (5 bases). Per germline, CDR1 MNHEY and CDR2 SVGEGT. The length of the CDR3 is 14 residues. V was clipped by 3 bases and J by 2 bases, with 8 bases between them. CDR3 protein: CASSYTQGNQPQHF. Written as DNA, the CDR3 is TGTGCCAGCAGTTATACACAGGGCAATCAGCCCCAGCATTTT.

The chain is built from TRBV25-1 and TRBJ2-7; D might be TRBD2 (6 bases). V was clipped by 6 bases and J by 6 bases, with 12 bases between them. Germline V gene lookup returns CDR1 MGHDK and CDR2 SYGVNS. This CDR3 is 12 amino acids long. In DNA, the CDR3 is TGTGCCAGCAGGCAGCCCGGGGGCGAGCAGTACTTC. It codes for CASRQPGGEQYF.

Turning to this clonotype: One junction end disagrees with the germline gene, perhaps due to a read error. The rearrangement uses TRBV5-1 and TRBJ2-1; 11 bases align to TRBD2. The length of the CDR3 is 15 residues. Per germline, CDR1 SGHRS and CDR2 YFSETQ. This CDR3 is CVSSLTSGVLNEQFF. The CDR3 nucleotides read TGCGTCAGCAGCTTGACTAGCGGGGTACTCAATGAGCAGTTCTTC.

The chain joins TRBV15 to TRBJ2-1; 8 nucleotides agree with TRBD2. The CDR3 is 16 residues long. Germline CDR1 reads LNHNV; CDR2 reads YYDKDF (reference sequence). V was pared by 11 bases and J by 8 bases, with 20 bases of the junction left unmatched. CDR3 protein: CAGEPSGPPPFDEQFF. As DNA, the CDR3 is TGTGCCGGGGAACCTAGCGGGCCACCACCGTTCGATGAGCAGTTCTTC.

This clonotype was observed many times. The chain recombines TRBV24-1 with TRBJ2-5; 10 bases are shared with TRBD1. The CDR3 consists of 15 residues. The germline V gene encodes CDR1 KGHDR and CDR2 SFDVKD. The V gene end was trimmed by 4 bases and the J gene end by 6 bases; junction bases not matched to a gene: 7. Here the CDR3 reads CATSDPDRGIQTQYF. The DNA for the CDR3 is TGTGCCACCAGTGACCCGGACAGGGGGATTCAGACCCAGTACTTC.

In this sample, this clonotype turned up once. J is TRBJ1-5 and V is TRBV6-6, with TRBD1 identical over 7 bases. The V gene end was trimmed by 6 bases and the J gene end by 4 bases; junction bases not matched to a gene: 12. CDR3 size: 16 residues. The germline CDR1 and CDR2 sequences are MNHNY and SVGAGI (reference sequence). The CDR3 spells CASSPTRSRGNQPQHF. CDR3 bases: TGTGCCAGCAGCCCAACTCGTAGCAGGGGGAATCAGCCCCAGCATTTT.

Comments on this clonotype: The junction does not match germline at one end; this may be a read error. The CDR3 DNA reads TGTGCCAGCAGTTTTCCTGCAGGCTATGTCTACACCTTC. It codes for CASSFPAGYVYTF. The chain combines TRBV12-3 or TRBV12-4 with TRBJ1-2, with D uncertain. The CDR3 loop spans 13 amino acids.

The chain employs TRBV12-3 or TRBV12-4 and TRBJ1-5; TRBD1 matches 9 bases. With 3 bases clipped from V and 5 bases from J, the junction kept 5 bases outside the gene matches. This CDR3 is 15 amino acids long. CDR3 residues: CASSFGQGFDQPQHF. CDR3 coding DNA: TGTGCCAGCAGTTTCGGACAGGGGTTCGATCAGCCCCAGCATTTT.

This chain connects TRBV29-1 to TRBJ1-1; no reliable D call. Germline assignment: CDR1 SQVTM and CDR2 ANQGSEA. V was pared by 4 bases and J by 1 base, with 10 bases between. CDR3 length equals 13 residues. The CDR3 here is CSVVKEGNTEAFF. The CDR3 nucleotides are TGCAGCGTTGTCAAGGAGGGGAACACTGAAGCTTTCTTT.

This clonotype appeared many times. The chain carries TRBV29-1 and TRBJ2-1; tentatively, D is TRBD1 or TRBD2 (6 bases each). Germline lookup yields CDR1 SQVTM and CDR2 ANQGSEA. Trimming stripped 8 bases from V and 3 bases from J, with 20 bases between. The CDR3 runs to 15 residues. Here the CDR3 DNA reads TGCAGCCACTCGGGGGCCGGGTCCTACTACAATGAGCAGTTCTTC. This gives the protein CSHSGAGSYYNEQFF.

This clonotype was seen repeatedly, ten times or more. The rearrangement links TRBV29-1 to TRBJ2-3; D not certain. The CDR3 extends over 12 amino acids. The germline V gene has CDR1 SQVTM and CDR2 ANQGSEA. Trimming took 3 bases from V and 2 from J, leaving 6 bases between them. CDR3 sequence: CSVEVFTDTQYF. CDR3 sequence (DNA): TGCAGCGTTGAGGTGTTCACAGATACGCAGTATTTT.

V and J are TRBV7-9 and TRBJ2-3; 11 nucleotides line up with TRBD2. V trimming: 4 bases; J trimming: 1 base; junction bases outside the gene matches: 13. The CDR3 length is 19 residues. Per germline, CDR1 SEHNR and CDR2 FQNEAQ (reference sequence). CDR3 amino acids: CASSSTLAGGTQGTDTQYF. The CDR3 DNA is TGTGCCAGCAGCTCTACCCTAGCGGGGGGCACGCAAGGCACAGATACGCAGTATTTT.

The genes are TRBV2 and TRBJ2-3, with TRBD2 as a possible D gene (6 bases). V dropped 7 bases and J dropped 2 bases, with 13 bases sitting between them. CDR3 length: 14 amino acids. The germline V gene encodes CDR1 SNHLY and CDR2 FYNNEI. This CDR3 is CASIKLAVTDTQYF. CDR3 bases: TGTGCCAGCATTAAACTAGCCGTCACAGATACGCAGTATTTT.

The chain recombines TRBV15 with TRBJ2-5; TRBD2 matches 11 bases. This CDR3 is 15 amino acids long. Trimming at V came to 4 bases and at J to 2 bases, leaving 3 bases not matched to a gene. Germline V lookup: CDR1 LNHNV, CDR2 YYDKDF (reference sequence). CDR3 in DNA: TGTGCCACCAGCATTAGCGGGAGGGAACAAGAGACCCAGTACTTC. It yields the protein CATSISGREQETQYF.

The J gene is TRBJ2-1, the V gene TRBV12-3 or TRBV12-4; TRBD2 is a possible D gene (6 bases). The length of the CDR3 is 13 residues. V lost 2 bases to trimming and J lost 9 bases, with 11 bases between them. CDR3 amino acids: CASSLWRDGEQFF. The CDR3 DNA reads TGTGCCAGCAGTTTATGGCGGGATGGTGAGCAGTTCTTC.

This clonotype was counted between two and nine times. In DNA, the CDR3 is TGTGCCAGCAGCTCCCCGGGGCAGGGGATCACTGAAGCTTTCTTT. It yields the protein CASSSPGQGITEAFF. V and J are TRBV7-3 and TRBJ1-1; D is possibly TRBD1 (6 bases). Germline CDR1 is SGHTA and CDR2 is FQGTGA. The CDR3 sequence is 15 residues long. V was shortened by 4 bases and J by 4 bases, with 16 bases between the two germline ends.

This chain joins TRBV15 and TRBJ2-1; 8 nucleotides align to TRBD2. The CDR3 totals 16 residues. V lost 5 bases, J lost 8 bases, and 14 bases stayed unmatched. Germline V gene lookup returns CDR1 LNHNV and CDR2 YYDKDF (reference sequence). CDR3 amino acids: CATSLEPGGPAYEQFF. In DNA, the CDR3 is TGTGCCACCAGCCTCGAGCCGGGAGGGCCGGCTTATGAGCAGTTCTTC.

The V gene is TRBV5-1, the J gene TRBJ2-7; possible D gene TRBD2, 6 bases. The CDR3 is 16 residues long. The V end was cut by 0 bases, the J end by 7 bases, with 20 bases between. Germline lookup yields CDR1 SGHRS and CDR2 YFSETQ. In nucleotides, the CDR3 is TGCGCCAGCAGCTTGGGGAGGCCCTCGACTAGGGAAGAGCAGTACTTC. Translation: CASSLGRPSTREEQYF.

This clonotype was picked up a small number of times. This chain uses TRBV7-3 with TRBJ1-2, with TRBD1 as a possible D gene (6 bases). This CDR3 contains 14 residues. The germline V gene encodes CDR1 SGHTA and CDR2 FQGTGA. V was pared by 8 bases and J by 4 bases, with 17 bases between. The CDR3 DNA reads as TGTGCCAGCCACAACCGGGACAAGATCTATGGCTACACCTTC. Translation gives CASHNRDKIYGYTF.

Regarding this clonotype: It may be a read error: a sequence one base away is much more abundant. The chain couples TRBV15 to TRBJ2-1; TRBD2 aligns across 11 bases. Germline values: CDR1 LNHNV, CDR2 YYDKDF (reference sequence). The V segment lost 5 bases and the J segment 4 bases; nucleotides outside the gene matches: 4. The CDR3 runs 15 residues. In nucleotides, the CDR3 is TGTGCCACCAGCCGCGGGACTAGCGGATACAATGAGCAGTTCTTC. Its protein product is CATSRGTSGYNEQFF.

This clonotype occurred many times. This chain uses TRBV7-9 with TRBJ1-2; D perhaps matches TRBD1 (6 bases). Germline CDR1 SEHNR, CDR2 FQNEAQ (reference sequence). V was trimmed by 3 bases and J by 0 bases, leaving 8 bases between them. The CDR3 is 14 residues long. CDR3 in DNA: TGTGCCAGCAGCTTGCGGACAGCTAACTATGGCTACACCTTC. Its protein is CASSLRTANYGYTF.

The chain carries TRBV7-2 and TRBJ2-1; the D gene is possibly TRBD2 (6 bases). The CDR3 extends over 17 amino acids. Germline CDR1 SGHTA, CDR2 FQGNSA. The V end was cut by 1 base, the J end by 0 bases, with 13 bases between. The DNA for the CDR3 is TGTGCCAGCAGCTTAGGGGGGGTTTCACGCTCCTACAATGAGCAGTTCTTC. Protein: CASSLGGVSRSYNEQFF.

The chain carries TRBV10-2 and TRBJ2-4; 7 bases are a match to TRBD2. The J segment lost 13 bases and the V segment lost 3 bases, leaving 15 bases of the junction unmatched. Germline V gene lookup returns CDR1 WSHSY and CDR2 SAAADI. This CDR3 contains 15 residues. The CDR3 loop reads CASSDTSVSYNEQYF. CDR3 coding DNA: TGCGCCAGCAGTGACACTAGCGTCTCCTACAATGAGCAGTACTTC.

This chain connects TRBV2 to TRBJ2-7, with TRBD1 matching over 8 bases. The V gene end was trimmed by 6 bases and the J gene end by 3 bases; junction bases not matched to a gene: 7. This CDR3 comprises 14 residues. Germline CDR1 and CDR2: SNHLY and FYNNEI. CDR3 protein: CASSGQGRSYEQYF. CDR3 sequence (DNA): TGTGCCAGCAGCGGACAGGGTAGAAGCTACGAGCAGTACTTC. Combining the CDR3 with reference TRBV2 and TRBJ2-7 gives the whole variable domain EPEVTQTPSHQVTQMGQEVILRCVPISNHLYFYWYRQILGQKVEFLVSFYNNEISEKSEIFDDQFSVERPDGSNFTLKIRSTKLEDSAMYFCASSGQGRSYEQYFGPGTRLTVT.

This clonotype occurred a few times. The chain carries TRBV5-1 and TRBJ2-7; tentatively, D is TRBD1 (6 bases). The CDR3 is 12 residues long. Trimming removed 7 bases at V and 6 bases at J, with 14 bases between. CDR1 and CDR2 (germline): SGHRS, YFSETQ. Written as DNA, the CDR3 is TGCGCCAGCTCACAGGGTGCTGTCGAGCAGTACTTC. This gives the protein CASSQGAVEQYF.

This clonotype was counted between two and nine times. This chain connects TRBV7-9 to TRBJ2-4; 7 bases match TRBD1. The V gene's germline CDR1 is SEHNR and CDR2 FQNEAQ (reference sequence). The CDR3 covers 14 residues. Germline trimming cut 8 bases from V and 4 bases from J; bases unmatched to any gene: 8. The CDR3 here is CASGGGQRKNIQYF. CDR3 nucleotides: TGTGCCAGCGGTGGGGGACAGCGAAAAAACATTCAGTACTTC.